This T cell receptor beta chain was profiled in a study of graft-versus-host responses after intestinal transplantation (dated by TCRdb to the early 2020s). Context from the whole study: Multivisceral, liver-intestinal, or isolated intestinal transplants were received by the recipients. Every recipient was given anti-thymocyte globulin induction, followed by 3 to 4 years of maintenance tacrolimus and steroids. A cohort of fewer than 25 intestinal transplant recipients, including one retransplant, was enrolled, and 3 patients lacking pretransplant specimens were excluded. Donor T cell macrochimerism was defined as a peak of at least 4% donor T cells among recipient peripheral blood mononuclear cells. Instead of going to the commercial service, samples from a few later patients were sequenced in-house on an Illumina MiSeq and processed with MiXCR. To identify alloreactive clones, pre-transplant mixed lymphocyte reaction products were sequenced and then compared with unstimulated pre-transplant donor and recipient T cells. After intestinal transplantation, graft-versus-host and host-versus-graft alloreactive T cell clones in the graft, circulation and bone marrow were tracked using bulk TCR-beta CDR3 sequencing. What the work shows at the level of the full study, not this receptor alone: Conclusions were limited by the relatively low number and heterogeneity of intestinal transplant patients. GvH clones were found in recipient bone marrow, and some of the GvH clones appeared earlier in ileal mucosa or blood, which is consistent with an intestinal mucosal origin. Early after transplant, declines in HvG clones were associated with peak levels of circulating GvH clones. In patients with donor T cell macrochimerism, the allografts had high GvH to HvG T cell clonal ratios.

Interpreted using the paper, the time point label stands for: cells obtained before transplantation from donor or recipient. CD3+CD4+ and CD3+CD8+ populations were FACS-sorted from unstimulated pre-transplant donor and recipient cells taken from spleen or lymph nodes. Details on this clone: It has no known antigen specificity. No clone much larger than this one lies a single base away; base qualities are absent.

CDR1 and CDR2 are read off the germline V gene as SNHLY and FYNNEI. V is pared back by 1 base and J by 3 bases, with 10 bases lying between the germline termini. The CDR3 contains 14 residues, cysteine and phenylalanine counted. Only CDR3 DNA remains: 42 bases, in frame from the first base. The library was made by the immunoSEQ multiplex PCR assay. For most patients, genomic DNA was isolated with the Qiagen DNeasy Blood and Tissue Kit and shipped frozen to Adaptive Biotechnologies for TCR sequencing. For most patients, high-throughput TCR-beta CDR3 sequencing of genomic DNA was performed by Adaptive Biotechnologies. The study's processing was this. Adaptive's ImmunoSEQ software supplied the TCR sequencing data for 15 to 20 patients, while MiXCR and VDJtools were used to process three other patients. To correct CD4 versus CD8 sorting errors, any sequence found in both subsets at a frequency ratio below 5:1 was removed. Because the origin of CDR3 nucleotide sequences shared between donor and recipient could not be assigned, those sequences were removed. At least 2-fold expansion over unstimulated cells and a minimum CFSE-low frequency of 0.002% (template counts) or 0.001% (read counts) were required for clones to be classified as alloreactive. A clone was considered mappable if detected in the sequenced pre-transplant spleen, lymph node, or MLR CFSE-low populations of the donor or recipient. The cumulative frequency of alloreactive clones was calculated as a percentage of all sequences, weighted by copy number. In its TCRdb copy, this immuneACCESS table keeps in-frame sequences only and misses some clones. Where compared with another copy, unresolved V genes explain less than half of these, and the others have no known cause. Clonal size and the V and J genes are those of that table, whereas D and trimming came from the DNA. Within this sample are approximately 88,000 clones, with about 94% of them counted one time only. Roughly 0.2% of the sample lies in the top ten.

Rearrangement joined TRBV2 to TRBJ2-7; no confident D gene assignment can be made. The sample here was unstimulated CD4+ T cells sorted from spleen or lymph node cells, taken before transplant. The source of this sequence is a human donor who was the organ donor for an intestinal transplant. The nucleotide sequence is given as TGTGCCAGCAGTGAAGGACCCCGAGGCTACGAGCAGTACTTC. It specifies CASSEGPRGYEQYF.